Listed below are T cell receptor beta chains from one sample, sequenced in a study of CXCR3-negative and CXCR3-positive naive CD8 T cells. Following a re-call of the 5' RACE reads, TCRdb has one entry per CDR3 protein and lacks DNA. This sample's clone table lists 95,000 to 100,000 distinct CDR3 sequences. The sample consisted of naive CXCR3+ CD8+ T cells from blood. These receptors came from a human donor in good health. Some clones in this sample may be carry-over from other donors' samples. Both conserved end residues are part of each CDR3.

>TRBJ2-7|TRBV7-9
CASSFMSGANSYEQYF
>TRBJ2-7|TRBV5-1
CASSLVGTSGYEQYF
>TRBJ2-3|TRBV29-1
CSTQGGLAGDRLSTDTQYF
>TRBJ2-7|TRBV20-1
CSARVGEGTYEQYF
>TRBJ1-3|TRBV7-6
CASSQAGTGPSTSGNTIYF
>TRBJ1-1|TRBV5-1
CASSDGTGGTEAFF
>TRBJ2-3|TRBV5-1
CASSLGTGFSTDTQYF
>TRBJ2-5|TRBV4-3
CASSQGERLAGLEETQYF
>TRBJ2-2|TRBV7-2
CASSLELLAGVNTGELFF
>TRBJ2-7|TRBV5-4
CASSLGLFYEQYF